The entry that follows covers one T cell receptor beta chain sequence. Its cognate antigen is unknown. The source of the sample is a study of T cells in localized non-small cell lung cancer. The CDR3 is made up of 15 amino acids. With 2 bases clipped from V and 0 bases from J, the junction kept 2 bases outside the gene matches. The germline CDR1 and CDR2 sequences are SGHTA and FQGNSA. Generated by immunoSEQ multiplex PCR, the TCRdb table keeps only in-frame clones and is missing some. The table includes about 74,000 clones, around 85% detected once. The study, taken as a whole, reports: Uninvolved adjacent lung showed higher T cell clonality than tumor. In adjacent lung appeared a median 57 of the top 100 tumor clones. Density of T cells in blood, when higher, went with longer overall survival.

V gene TRBV7-2 combines with J gene TRBJ2-5; 8 nucleotides align to TRBD1. The sample here was peripheral blood, taken before any cancer treatment. This clonotype was obtained from a female donor of 60 years or more with stage I lung adenocarcinoma. CDR3 nucleotides: TGTGCCAGCAGCTTAACAGGGGGGTACCAAGAGACCCAGTACTTC. Encoded protein: CASSLTGGYQETQYF.